This T cell receptor beta chain was identified during a study of blood T cell repertoires in COVID-19. Study in general: Acute-phase and convalescent COVID-19 samples originated in the United States, Italy and Spain.

Here immunoSEQ multiplex PCR was the method, and the copy in TCRdb shows in-frame clones only, minus some. The data contain around 140,000 clones, about 89% of them singletons. V lost 1 base, J lost 0 bases, and 8 bases lay in between. The germline V gene encodes CDR1 SGHDT and CDR2 YYEEEE. CDR3 length: 15 residues. The chain links TRBV5-6 to TRBJ1-3, with D hard to call. The receptor's source is a woman aged 65 to 85 with COVID-19, enrolled during active disease. The sample taken for sequencing was peripheral blood. CDR3 loop: CASSLTGYSGNTIYF. In nucleotides, the CDR3 is TGTGCCAGCAGCTTGACGGGGTACTCTGGAAACACCATATATTTT.